This TCR beta chain was obtained from a study of blood T cell repertoires in COVID-19. Study summary: Donors in the United States, Italy and Spain gave samples during acute or convalescent COVID-19.

CDR3 length: 14 amino acids. A single count supports this clone. Measured with immunoSEQ multiplex PCR; TCRdb has only the in-frame clones, and not every one. The sample contains 300,000 to 400,000 clones, roughly 91% of which appear only once. In terms of age and location, participants ranged from roughly 18 to 90 years and lived in under 30 US areas. Recovery meant two consecutive negative NP/OP PCR tests, professional clearance, or resolved symptoms. The sequenced sample consisted of PBMCs or T cells enriched from blood (not recorded which). The chain employs TRBV12-1 and TRBJ2-7; TRBD1, as called in the table, went unchecked against the DNA. TRBV12-1 is flagged as a pseudogene. The receptor comes from a woman under 30 who had recovered from COVID-19. The CDR3 protein is CASSFVSGGSEQYF. The CDR3 nucleotides read TGTGCCAGCAGCTTTGTTTCAGGGGGTTCCGAGCAGTACTTC.